Presented here are 8 T cell receptor beta chains from one specimen sequenced in a study of blood T cell repertoires in COVID-19. Sequencing used immunoSEQ multiplex PCR; TCRdb keeps in-frame clones, though not all of them. The table shows under 110,000 clones, with 76% occurring only once. Specimen: peripheral blood. The receptors derive from a man older than 75 with COVID-19, enrolled during active disease.

This clone was observed a single time. The chain has TRBV18 and TRBJ1-1; a weak D match, TRBD1 (5 bases). The CDR3 has 15 residues. V was shortened by 2 bases and J by 0 bases, with 10 bases between the two germline ends. Germline lookup yields CDR1 KGHSH and CDR2 LQKENI. The CDR3 loop is CASSPIIGVNTEAFF. The CDR3 DNA sequence: TGTGCCAGCTCACCAATAATAGGGGTGAACACTGAAGCTTTCTTT.

This chain joins TRBV6-6 and TRBJ1-3, with unresolved D. Germline CDR1 reads MNHNY; CDR2 reads SVGAGI (reference sequence). Trimming stripped 7 bases from V and 4 bases from J, with 11 bases between. CDR3 length: 13 residues. The CDR3, as DNA: TGTGCCAGCACCGAAACGCGCGGAAACACCATATATTTT. This translates into CASTETRGNTIYF.

The chain joins TRBV18 to TRBJ2-7; 7 bases are a match to TRBD2. CDR1 and CDR2 (germline): KGHSH, LQKENI. The CDR3 consists of 16 residues. V dropped 6 bases and J dropped 1; count of bases not matched to a gene: 12. The CDR3 DNA follows: TGTGCCAGCTCCAGTCAAGGGTCTAGCGGATCCTACGAGCAGTACTTC. Its protein product is CASSSQGSSGSYEQYF. Full variable domain (missing parts from reference TRBV18 and TRBJ2-7): NAGVMQNPRHLVRRRGQEARLRCSPMKGHSHVYWYRQLPEEGLKFMVYLQKENIIDESGMPKERFSAEFPKEGPSILRIQQVVRGDSAAYFCASSSQGSSGSYEQYFGPGTRLTVT.

The chain joins TRBV28 to TRBJ1-6, with D tentatively TRBD1 (6 bases). There are 16 residues in the CDR3. Trimming took off 3 bases at V and 7 bases at J, with 16 bases between the two ends. Germline-derived CDR1 and CDR2 are MDHEN and SYDVKM. DNA for the CDR3: TGTGCCAGCAGTTTCCAACAGGGCACACGGAATTCACCCCTCCACTTT. It encodes CASSFQQGTRNSPLHF.

The V call is TRBV10-3, the J call TRBJ2-7; 13 bases line up with TRBD2. Germline V gene data show CDR1 as ENHRY and CDR2 as SYGVKD. The V gene end was trimmed by 3 bases and the J gene end by 4 bases; junction bases not matched to a gene: 6. The CDR3 spans 16 residues. CDR3 nucleotides: TGTGCCATCAGTGAAGGACTAGCGGGAGTTGGATACGAGCAGTACTTC. Its translation: CAISEGLAGVGYEQYF.

This rearrangement joins TRBV4-3 to TRBJ2-1; perhaps TRBD2 as D (6 bases). V was pared by 0 bases and J by 14 bases, with 14 bases between. In germline, CDR1 is LGHNA, CDR2 YSLEER. This CDR3 region has 13 residues. For the CDR3, the DNA is TGCGCCAGCAGCCAAGATCGGCGGGGCTTGGAGTTCTTC. It codes for CASSQDRRGLEFF.

The gene calls are TRBV4-1 and TRBJ2-1, with D perhaps TRBD1 (6 bases). Trimming pared 2 bases from V and 1 base from J, leaving 15 bases between. CDR1 MGHRA and CDR2 YSYEKL come from the germline V gene. CDR3 length equals 17 residues. CDR3: CASSQPTGYGSYNEQFF. In DNA form, the CDR3 reads TGCGCCAGCAGCCAACCTACAGGGTACGGATCCTACAATGAGCAGTTCTTC.

This clone was seen repeatedly, ten times or more. The chain uses TRBV29-1 and TRBJ2-7; possible D gene TRBD1, 5 bases. V was pared by 2 bases and J by 2 bases, with 10 bases between. The germline gives CDR1 SQVTM, CDR2 ANQGSEA. The CDR3 spans 13 residues. The CDR3 nucleotides read TGCAGCGTTGAACCCCTAGGGGCCTACGAGCAGTACTTC. Protein: CSVEPLGAYEQYF.